This TCR beta chain derives from a study of blood T cells in healthy people across ages. The sample holds a few counts of this clonotype. Primed by a sample-barcoded 5' primer and a J-beta primer mix, a second PCR proceeded for about 7 to 11 cycles. The study obtained at least 3 million CDR3-containing paired-end reads from every sample. TCRdb itself ran the 5' RACE reads through MiXCR, one entry per CDR3 protein. The sample contains about 1.1 million distinct CDR3 sequences, 35% to 40% of which appear only once. Sequencing was carried out using blood. This TCR came from a man aged 18 to 29 in good health.

This chain's CDR3 is CASSLDPRGLAEAFF. The CDR3 DNA reads as TGTGCCAGCAGCTTAGATCCCCGGGGGCTAGCTGAAGCTTTCTTT. J is TRBJ1-1 and V is TRBV7-2; D perhaps matches TRBD1 (6 bases). The V end was cut by 1 base, the J end by 6 bases, with 15 bases between. CDR1 is SGHTA and CDR2 is FQGNSA in the germline V gene. This CDR3 comprises 15 residues.